This entry lists 2 T cell receptor beta chains sequenced from one sample in a study of ipilimumab plus nivolumab after autologous stem cell transplantation. TCRdb's copy holds only in-frame clones and misses some; the assay was immunoSEQ multiplex PCR. Of about 43,000 clones listed, 70% to 90% are singletons. The starting material was PBMCs, obtained in a trial of ipilimumab plus nivolumab as post-transplant consolidation. The receptors come from a male donor with multiple myeloma.

This clone was recorded once. V is TRBV2 and J is TRBJ2-3; TRBD1 agrees at 8 bases. Germline CDR1 SNHLY, CDR2 FYNNEI. The CDR3 totals 14 residues. The junction had 3 bases not matched to a gene; V was cut back by 7 bases and J by 0 bases. The CDR3 DNA reads TGTGCCAGCACCAGGACAGGGAGCACAGATACGCAGTATTTT. This translates into CASTRTGSTDTQYF.

Here the CDR3 reads CASRGQGEQPQHF. The CDR3 DNA sequence: TGTGCCAGTAGGGGACAGGGGGAACAGCCCCAGCATTTT. The chain couples TRBV19 to TRBJ1-5; 11 nucleotides align to TRBD1. Looked up from germline, CDR1 is LNHDA and CDR2 is SQIVND (reference sequence). With V trimmed by 6 bases and J by 7 bases, 2 bases remained unmatched. This CDR3 is built from 13 residues.